This TCR beta chain was recorded in a study of T cells in narcolepsy. Study-wide context: Patients with NT1 or NT2 and healthy control donors were enrolled. Whole-study results and caveats: Comparing one patient's CSF and blood CD4+ clonotypes highlighted HCRT- and TRIB2-specific autoreactive clonotypes. Blood of same and different patients, but not healthy controls, reportedly held recurring autoreactive clonotypes. Some memory CD4+ repertoires had no autoreactive clone sequences.

Germline CDR1 SGHRS, CDR2 YFSETQ. There are 16 residues in the CDR3. Deletions cut 4 bases from V and 0 bases from J, with 14 bases between. Comments on this clone: No antigen is known for it.

The method was immunoSEQ multiplex PCR; TCRdb's version includes in-frame clones alone and lacks a portion of them. The sample lists some 32,000 clones; 79% were seen once. This TCR was sampled from a human donor in good health. The sequencing sample was made of memory (CD45RA-) CD4+ T cells from blood. V gene TRBV5-1 combines with J gene TRBJ1-3; D not resolved. CDR3 sequence reads: CASSLAPPLSGNTIYF. The CDR3 DNA sequence: TGCGCCAGCAGCCTAGCTCCCCCGCTCTCTGGAAACACCATATATTTT.